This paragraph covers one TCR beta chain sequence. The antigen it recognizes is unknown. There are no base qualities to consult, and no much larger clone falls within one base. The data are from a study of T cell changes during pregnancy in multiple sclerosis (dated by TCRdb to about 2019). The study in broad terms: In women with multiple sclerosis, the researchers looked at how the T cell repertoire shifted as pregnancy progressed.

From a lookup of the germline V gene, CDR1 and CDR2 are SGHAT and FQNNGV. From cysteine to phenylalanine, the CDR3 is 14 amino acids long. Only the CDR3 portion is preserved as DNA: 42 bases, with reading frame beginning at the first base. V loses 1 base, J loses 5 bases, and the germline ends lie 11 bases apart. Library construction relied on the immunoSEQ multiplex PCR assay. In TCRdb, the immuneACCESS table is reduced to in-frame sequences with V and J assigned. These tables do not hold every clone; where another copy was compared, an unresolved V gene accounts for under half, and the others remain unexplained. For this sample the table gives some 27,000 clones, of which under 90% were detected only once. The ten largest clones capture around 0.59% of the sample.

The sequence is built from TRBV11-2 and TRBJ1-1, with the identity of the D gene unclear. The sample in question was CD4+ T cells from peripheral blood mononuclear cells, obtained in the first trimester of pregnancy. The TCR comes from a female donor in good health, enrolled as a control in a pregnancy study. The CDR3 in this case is CASSLGQVSTEAFF. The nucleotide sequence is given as TGTGCCAGCAGCTTAGGGCAGGTTTCAACTGAAGCTTTCTTT.